Shown below are 9 T cell receptor beta chains from a single sample sequenced in a study of T cell responses to AZD1222 COVID-19 vaccine. Generated by immunoSEQ multiplex PCR, the TCRdb table keeps only in-frame clones and is missing some. The sample holds tens of thousands of clones, around nine tenths seen once. Sequencing used peripheral blood, obtained on day 0 of AZD1222 vaccination. The receptors were sampled from an adult in good health.

The chain employs TRBV6-5 and TRBJ1-5; D is unclear. Germline CDR1 and CDR2: MNHEY and SVGAGI. With 2 bases removed from V and 5 bases from J, the gap between germline ends came to 13 bases. The length of the CDR3 is 15 residues. CDR3 sequence reads: CASSYSGWRYQPQHF. The CDR3 bases are TGTGCCAGCAGTTACAGCGGATGGCGATATCAGCCCCAGCATTTT.

The chain uses TRBV21-1 and TRBJ1-1. TRBV21-1 is termed a pseudogene. This CDR3 comprises 13 residues. Here the CDR3 DNA reads TGTGCCAAAGGTAACAGACTTAACACTGAAGCTTTCTTT. Encoded protein: CAKGNRLNTEAFF.

This clone showed up just once. V is TRBV19 and J is TRBJ2-3; no firm D call. The CDR3 length is 14 residues. The germline V and J ends were trimmed by 3 bases and 3 bases, with 10 bases remaining between them. Germline values: CDR1 LNHDA, CDR2 SQIVND (reference sequence). CDR3 loop: CASSIQVGTDTQYF. CDR3 nucleotides: TGTGCCAGTAGTATTCAAGTGGGGACAGATACGCAGTATTTT.

The gene calls are TRBV4-1 and TRBJ1-2, with D possibly matching TRBD1 (6 bases). The CDR3 has 14 amino acids. Germline values: CDR1 MGHRA, CDR2 YSYEKL. Trimming pared 4 bases from V and 4 bases from J, leaving 13 bases between. Here the CDR3 reads CASSPGAGAYGYTF. CDR3 in DNA: TGCGCCAGCAGCCCCGGGGCAGGGGCCTATGGCTACACCTTC.

The genes are TRBV3-1 (or the pseudogene TRBV3-2) and TRBJ2-1, with 9 bases aligning to TRBD2. The CDR3 runs 16 residues. The J segment lost 7 bases and the V segment lost 1 base, leaving 8 bases of the junction unmatched. The V gene's germline CDR1 is LGHDT and CDR2 YNNKEL (reference sequence). The CDR3 DNA follows: TGTGCCAGCAGCCAAGCGATTAGCGGGAGAGGGAATGAGCAGTTCTTC. This codes for CASSQAISGRGNEQFF.

J is TRBJ2-1 and V is TRBV5-4; 12 bases are a match to TRBD2. With V trimmed by 3 bases and J by 8 bases, 3 bases remained unmatched. CDR3 length: 14 residues. From germline, CDR1 is SGHNT and CDR2 YYREEE (reference sequence). In nucleotides, the CDR3 is TGTGCCAGCAGCTACAGACTAGCGGGAGATGAGCAGTTCTTC. Protein: CASSYRLAGDEQFF.

The rearrangement links TRBV7-2 to TRBJ2-3, with a tentative D call TRBD2 (5 bases). Germline V gives CDR1 SGHTA, CDR2 FQGNSA. The CDR3 has 14 residues. V was cut by 3 bases and J by 4 bases, with 11 bases left in between. This CDR3 is CASSFGGGSDTQYF. The CDR3 DNA is TGTGCCAGCAGCTTCGGCGGCGGGTCAGATACGCAGTATTTT.

The J gene is TRBJ1-2, the V gene TRBV6-2 or TRBV6-3, with unresolved D. The germline CDR1 and CDR2 sequences are MNHEY and SVGEGT. Between the trimmed V and J ends, which lost 6 bases and 5 bases, there was a span of 22 bases. The CDR3 runs to 16 residues. This chain's CDR3 is CASSRLAAQSSYGYTF. CDR3 sequence (DNA): TGTGCCAGCAGCCGACTGGCGGCACAGTCTTCTTATGGCTACACCTTC.

This rearrangement joins TRBV2 to TRBJ2-7; 7 bases are shared with TRBD2. Germline CDR1 SNHLY, CDR2 FYNNEI. The trim removed 4 bases at V and 6 bases at J, leaving 9 bases unmatched. This CDR3 is built from 14 residues. The CDR3 nucleotides are TGTGCCAGCAGTGTTTCCAGCGGGGTAAGCGAGCAGTACTTC. Translation gives CASSVSSGVSEQYF.